This passage covers 32 T cell receptor beta chains from one sample sequenced in a study of blood T cells in healthy people across ages. The authors ran a second PCR of roughly 7 to 11 cycles using a sample-barcoded 5' primer and a J-beta primer mix. TCRdb analysed the 5' RACE reads with MiXCR anew, one entry per CDR3 protein. The repertoire includes 1.5 million to 1.9 million distinct CDR3 sequences, 42% of them detected once, and about 4% sits in the top ten. Sequencing input: blood. Receptor source: a woman between 18 and 29 years old in good health.

The chain uses TRBV30 and TRBJ1-1, with unresolved D. This CDR3 spans 13 amino acids. With 2 bases removed from V and 1 base from J, the gap between germline ends came to 8 bases. Germline V lookup: CDR1 GTSNPN, CDR2 SVGIG (reference sequence). The CDR3 DNA is TGTGCCTGGAGTCGTACGCAGAACACTGAAGCTTTCTTT. Protein product: CAWSRTQNTEAFF.

The genes are TRBV4-1 and TRBJ2-1; no clear D gene. Germline V gene lookup returns CDR1 MGHRA and CDR2 YSYEKL. The V end was cut by 0 bases, the J end by 3 bases, with 12 bases between. The CDR3 covers 16 residues. CDR3: CASSQESRTIYNEQFF. CDR3 nucleotide sequence: TGCGCCAGCAGCCAAGAGAGCAGGACCATCTACAATGAGCAGTTCTTC.

This clonotype was observed a few times. V usage is TRBV9 and J usage is TRBJ2-5; D gene ambiguous. Near its end, the DNA agrees better with TRBJ2-7, so the J call may be wrong. The CDR3 loop spans 14 amino acids. Germline CDR1 reads SGDLS; CDR2 reads YYNGEE. The CDR3 bases are TGTGCCAGCAGCGCCACCGGACCCTCATACGAGCAGTACTTC. Protein: CASSATGPSYEQYF.

V usage is TRBV12-3 or TRBV12-4 and J usage is TRBJ2-1, with D possibly being TRBD1 (7 bases). The V gene lost 9 bases and the J gene lost 13 bases, with 22 bases spanning the gap. The CDR3 has 13 amino acids. For the CDR3, the DNA is TGTGCCAGTAAAACAGGGGTACGGGAGACCCAGTTCTTC. Amino acid sequence: CASKTGVRETQFF.

The chain recombines TRBV10-3 with TRBJ1-6, with no clear D. Trimming stripped 0 bases from V and 11 bases from J, with 8 bases between. Germline CDR1 and CDR2: ENHRY and SYGVKD. The CDR3 is 13 residues long. The CDR3 region is CAISESTAAPLHF. DNA for the CDR3: TGTGCCATCAGTGAGTCCACGGCAGCACCCCTCCACTTT.

The rearrangement links TRBV4-3 to TRBJ2-1; TRBD2 matches at 7 bases. V lost 4 bases and J lost 4; bases outside the gene matches: 25. The CDR3 contains 21 residues. Germline assignment: CDR1 LGHNA and CDR2 YSLEER. The CDR3 reads CASSPNPGLADTNRHYNEQFF. The CDR3 DNA reads TGCGCCAGCAGCCCGAATCCGGGTCTAGCGGACACCAACCGACATTACAATGAGCAGTTCTTC.

In its sample, this clonotype was seen many times. The chain carries TRBV6-1 and TRBJ2-3; D gene unclear. This CDR3 comprises 15 residues. The V gene lost 8 bases and the J gene lost 2 bases, with 17 bases spanning the gap. Germline CDR1 reads MNHNS; CDR2 reads SASEGT. CDR3 region: CASEIQAGTTDTQYF. CDR3 sequence (DNA): TGTGCCAGCGAAATCCAGGCAGGAACCACAGATACGCAGTATTTT.

Concerning this clonotype itself: This clone may be a read error of a much larger clone one base away. The chain joins TRBV29-1 to TRBJ2-1; D ambiguous. This CDR3 contains 12 residues. Germline loops: CDR1 SQVTM, CDR2 ANQGSEA. The CDR3 is CSVEEIINERFF. CDR3 DNA: TGCAGCGTTGAAGAAATCATCAATGAGCGGTTCTTC.

This clonotype was found many times. The chain links TRBV11-1 to TRBJ2-5, with TRBD2 identical over 13 bases. This CDR3 has 16 amino acids. Germline CDR1 reads SGHAT; CDR2 reads FQDESV (reference sequence). V lost 1 base and J lost 1; bases outside the gene matches: 0. The CDR3 nucleotides read TGTGCCAGCAGCTTAGGGACTAGCGGGAGCCAAGAGACCCAGTACTTC. Translated, it gives CASSLGTSGSQETQYF.

About this clonotype: The junction shows a germline mismatch at one end, possibly a read error. This chain connects TRBV11-2 to TRBJ1-2; D might be TRBD1 (6 bases). In germline, CDR1 is SGHAT, CDR2 FQNNGV. The CDR3 has 15 residues. Here the CDR3 reads CASNLGEGANYGYTF. The CDR3 DNA reads as TGTGCCAGCAACTTAGGGGAGGGGGCTAACTATGGCTACACCTTC.

This clonotype has more than one count but fewer than ten. The J gene is TRBJ2-1, the V gene TRBV29-1; 11 positions match TRBD2. With 0 bases clipped from V and 5 bases from J, the junction kept 12 bases outside the gene matches. The CDR3 consists of 18 residues. Germline V gene data show CDR1 as SQVTM and CDR2 as ANQGSEA. The CDR3 here is CSVEDRMLAGGIDNEQFF. The CDR3 DNA follows: TGCAGCGTTGAAGATCGGATGCTAGCGGGAGGAATAGACAATGAGCAGTTCTTC.

This clonotype was detected a few times. The chain links TRBV29-1 to TRBJ2-4, with D hard to call. The CDR3 consists of 11 residues. CDR1 and CDR2 (germline): SQVTM, ANQGSEA. The V and J ends lost 0 bases and 6 bases respectively, with 3 bases between them. The CDR3: CSVEEGNIQYF. The CDR3 DNA sequence: TGCAGCGTTGAAGAAGGAAACATTCAGTACTTC.

Of note for this clonotype: The junction departs from the called germline gene at one end, perhaps through a read error. The V call is TRBV20-1, the J call TRBJ1-2, with D tentatively TRBD1 (6 bases). The CDR3 consists of 14 residues. The germline gives CDR1 DFQATT, CDR2 SNEGSKA (reference sequence). The CDR3, as DNA: TGCAGTGCTCAAACAGGGATAGGCCTCTATAGCTACACCTTC. This translates into CSAQTGIGLYSYTF.

This clonotype was recorded a few times. The chain is built from TRBV7-2 and TRBJ2-5, with D possibly matching TRBD1 (6 bases). V lost 1 base and J 7 bases, leaving 13 bases between the germline ends. Germline CDR1 is SGHTA and CDR2 is FQGNSA. This CDR3 is 14 amino acids long. CDR3 bases: TGTGCCAGCAGCTTAGGGCGTCTAGGGGGGACCCAGTACTTC. This codes for CASSLGRLGGTQYF.

This rearrangement joins TRBV28 to TRBJ2-1; perhaps D is TRBD1 or TRBD2 (5 bases each). The V gene's germline CDR1 is MDHEN and CDR2 SYDVKM. Between the trimmed V and J ends, which lost 6 bases and 12 bases, there was a span of 21 bases. The CDR3 extends over 14 amino acids. The CDR3 region is CASRQTGPNDMQFF. CDR3 nucleotide sequence: TGTGCCAGCAGGCAAACGGGGCCCAATGATATGCAGTTCTTC.

V and J are TRBV4-3 and TRBJ2-2; TRBD2 matches 14 bases. The V gene's germline CDR1 is LGHNA and CDR2 YSLEER. The CDR3 has 16 amino acids. Losses at the gene ends were 3 bases for V and 7 bases for J; bases not matched to a gene: 4. The CDR3 bases are TGCGCCAGCAGCCATAGACTAGCGGGAGGGATCGGGGAGCTGTTTTTT. It is translated as CASSHRLAGGIGELFF.

J is TRBJ1-3 and V is TRBV4-1, with a weak D call TRBD1 (5 bases). Germline loops: CDR1 MGHRA, CDR2 YSYEKL. V was clipped by 5 bases and J by 4 bases, with 18 bases between them. The CDR3 totals 16 residues. CDR3 residues: CASSNPGKERGNTIYF. CDR3 bases: TGCGCCAGCAGCAACCCAGGGAAAGAGCGGGGAAACACCATATATTTT.

A single count supports this clonotype. This rearrangement joins TRBV20-1 to TRBJ2-4; TRBD2 matches 12 bases. Gene TRBJ2-7 matches the end of the DNA better, so the J call may be wrong. Germline V gene lookup returns CDR1 DFQATT and CDR2 SNEGSKA (reference sequence). This CDR3 contains 16 residues. The CDR3 nucleotides are TGCAGTGCTAGAGTTGGGACTAGCGGGTCTACCTACGAGCAGTACTTC. Translation gives CSARVGTSGSTYEQYF.

CDR3 residues: CASSPDRDYGQYF. In DNA form, the CDR3 reads TGTGCCAGCAGTCCAGACAGGGACTACGGGCAGTACTTC. This rearrangement joins TRBV27 to TRBJ2-5; D is perhaps TRBD1 or TRBD2 (7 bases each). The CDR3 is made up of 13 amino acids. Trimming shortened V by 5 bases and J by 11 bases, and 18 bases separated the two germline ends. CDR1 is MNHEY and CDR2 is SMNVEV in the germline V gene (reference sequence).

This clonotype showed up many times. The J gene is TRBJ1-2, the V gene TRBV10-3; D is ambiguous. V gave up 6 bases and J gave up 0 bases, with 11 bases separating them. Germline CDR1 reads ENHRY; CDR2 reads SYGVKD. The CDR3 totals 14 residues. The CDR3, as DNA: TGTGCCATCAGGGGCATCCAAACTAACTATGGCTACACCTTC. Residues: CAIRGIQTNYGYTF.

This chain connects TRBV20-1 to TRBJ2-3, with 7 nucleotides matching TRBD1. The CDR3 covers 14 residues. Germline trimming cut 3 bases from V and 2 bases from J; bases unmatched to any gene: 5. Germline V gene lookup returns CDR1 DFQATT and CDR2 SNEGSKA (reference sequence). The CDR3 DNA is TGCAGTGCTAGTGACGGACAGGCCACAGATACGCAGTATTTT. Amino acids: CSASDGQATDTQYF.

The sample holds a few counts of this clonotype. The chain uses TRBV14 and TRBJ1-1; D remains ambiguous. V lost 6 bases and J 1 base, leaving 15 bases between the germline ends. The CDR3 runs to 15 residues. CDR1 is SGHDN, CDR2 FVKESK, per germline. The DNA of the CDR3 is TGTGCCAGCAGTCTCTATGGCCGTAAGAACACTGAAGCTTTCTTT. This gives the protein CASSLYGRKNTEAFF.

The CDR3 protein is CSVGGLAANEQYF. CDR3 DNA sequence: TGCAGCGTTGGGGGACTAGCGGCGAACGAGCAGTACTTC. The chain combines TRBV29-1 with TRBJ2-4; 11 bases are a match to TRBD2. The tail of the sequence fits TRBJ2-7 better, so the J call may be wrong. Germline V CDR1 and CDR2: SQVTM, ANQGSEA. The CDR3 consists of 13 residues.

This clonotype was detected only once. The J gene is TRBJ1-1, the V gene TRBV20-1; D is perhaps TRBD1 (5 bases). From germline, CDR1 is DFQATT and CDR2 SNEGSKA (reference sequence). V lost 2 bases and J lost 0, with 7 bases in between. CDR3 size: 13 residues. This CDR3 reads CSARPRVNTEAFF. CDR3 DNA sequence: TGCAGTGCTAGACCCAGGGTGAACACTGAAGCTTTCTTT.

The chain carries TRBV20-1 and TRBJ2-3; D may be TRBD2 (5 bases). Germline V gene sequence: CDR1 DFQATT, CDR2 SNEGSKA (reference sequence). The CDR3 has 13 residues. The V and J ends lost 6 bases and 2 bases respectively, with 12 bases between them. In DNA, the CDR3 is TGCAGTGCGTCGGGGAACCTCACAGATACGCAGTATTTT. Amino acids: CSASGNLTDTQYF.

This chain joins TRBV20-1 and TRBJ2-1, with 7 nucleotides matching TRBD2. The junction had 13 bases not matched to a gene; V was cut back by 1 base and J by 10 bases. Germline V gene lookup returns CDR1 DFQATT and CDR2 SNEGSKA (reference sequence). The CDR3 runs 15 residues. CDR3 protein: CSARVGASGREEQFF. The CDR3 nucleotides are TGCAGTGCTAGAGTCGGTGCTAGCGGTCGGGAGGAGCAGTTCTTC.

The chain couples TRBV7-2 to TRBJ2-2, with D possibly matching TRBD1 (5 bases). Trimming took off 4 bases at V and 6 bases at J, with 9 bases between the two ends. Germline V gene sequence: CDR1 SGHTA, CDR2 FQGNSA. CDR3 size: 13 residues. The CDR3 DNA is TGTGCCAGCAGCTCCCGACAGCCCGGGGAGCTGTTTTTT. Translation: CASSSRQPGELFF. Combining the CDR3 with reference TRBV7-2 and TRBJ2-2 gives the whole variable domain GAGVSQSPSNKVTEKGKDVELRCDPISGHTALYWYRQSLGQGLEFLIYFQGNSAPDKSGLPSDRFSAERTGGSVSTLTIQRTQQEDSAVYLCASSSRQPGELFFGEGSRLTVL.

The chain joins TRBV11-2 to TRBJ1-1, with no clear D. Per the germline V gene, CDR1 is SGHAT and CDR2 is FQNNGV. The V and J ends lost 3 bases and 0 bases respectively, with 14 bases between them. The CDR3 length is 16 residues. This CDR3 is CASSFSVSEMNTEAFF. CDR3 sequence (DNA): TGTGCCAGCAGCTTTTCGGTTTCGGAGATGAACACTGAAGCTTTCTTT. Supplemented by reference TRBV11-2 and TRBJ1-1, the full variable domain reads EAGVAQSPRYKIIEKRQSVAFWCNPISGHATLYWYQQILGQGPKLLIQFQNNGVVDDSQLPKDRFSAERLKGVDSTLKIQPAKLEDSAVYLCASSFSVSEMNTEAFFGQGTRLTVV.

CDR3: CSASRPGTGANQPQHF. CDR3 bases: TGCAGTGCTAGCCGACCCGGGACAGGGGCTAATCAGCCCCAGCATTTT. The rearrangement uses TRBV20-1 and TRBJ1-5; 10 bases match TRBD1. Per germline, CDR1 DFQATT and CDR2 SNEGSKA (reference sequence). J was trimmed by 4 bases and V by 3 bases; bases with no gene match: 9. CDR3 length: 16 residues.

The chain carries TRBV27 and TRBJ2-1; D remains unclear. This CDR3 region has 14 residues. Per the germline V gene, CDR1 is MNHEY and CDR2 is SMNVEV (reference sequence). Trimming removed 7 bases from V and 10 bases from J, with 20 bases in between. The DNA for the CDR3 is TGTGCCAGCACCCCGACACGGCGGACCCGCGAGCAGTTCTTC. Protein sequence: CASTPTRRTREQFF.

The rearrangement uses TRBV7-2 and TRBJ2-2; D gene uncertain. The CDR3 covers 16 residues. Per the germline V gene, CDR1 is SGHTA and CDR2 is FQGNSA. Trimming cost V 2 bases and J 0 bases, with 10 bases left between them. The CDR3 sequence is CASSLYPATNTGELFF. The DNA for the CDR3 is TGTGCCAGCAGCTTATACCCAGCCACGAACACCGGGGAGCTGTTTTTT.

This clonotype was detected only a few times. The junction departs from germline at one end; a sequencing error may be responsible. V gene TRBV10-3 combines with J gene TRBJ2-1; weak D call: TRBD1 (5 bases). The CDR3 runs 14 residues. Germline V lookup: CDR1 ENHRY, CDR2 SYGVKD. Written as DNA, the CDR3 is TGTGCCATCAGTGAGGACAGCTCCCACAATGAGCAGTTCTTC. This sequence encodes CAISEDSSHNEQFF.